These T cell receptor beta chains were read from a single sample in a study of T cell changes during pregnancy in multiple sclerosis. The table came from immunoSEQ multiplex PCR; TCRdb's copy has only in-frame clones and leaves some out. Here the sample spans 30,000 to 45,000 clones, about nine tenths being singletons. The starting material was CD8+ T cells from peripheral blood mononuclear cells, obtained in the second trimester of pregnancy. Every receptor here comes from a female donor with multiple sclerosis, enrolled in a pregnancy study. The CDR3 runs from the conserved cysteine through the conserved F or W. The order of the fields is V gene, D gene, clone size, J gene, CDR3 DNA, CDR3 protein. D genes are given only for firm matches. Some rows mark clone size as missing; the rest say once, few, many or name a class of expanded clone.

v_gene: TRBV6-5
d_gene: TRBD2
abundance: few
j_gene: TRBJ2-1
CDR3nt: TGTGCCAGCAGTTACTCGACTAGCGGCCACAATGAGCAGTTCTTC
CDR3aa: CASSYSTSGHNEQFF

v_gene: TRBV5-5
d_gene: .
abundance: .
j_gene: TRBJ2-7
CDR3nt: TGTGCCAGCAGCTTGGAGTGGGCAGGGGAGAAGGTCTACGAGCAGTACTTC
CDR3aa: CASSLEWAGEKVYEQYF

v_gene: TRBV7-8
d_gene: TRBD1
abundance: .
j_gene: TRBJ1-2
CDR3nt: TGTGCCAGCAGCTTTAAACAGGGGGCTGACTATGGCTACACCTTC
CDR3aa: CASSFKQGADYGYTF

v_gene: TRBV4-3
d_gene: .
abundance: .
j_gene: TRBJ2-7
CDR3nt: TGCGCCAGCAGCCAAGGTCCAGGGTCGTCCTACGAGCAGTACTTC
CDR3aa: CASSQGPGSSYEQYF

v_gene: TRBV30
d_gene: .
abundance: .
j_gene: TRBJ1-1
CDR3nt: TGTGCCCACAGGACAGAGAACACTGAAGCTTTCTTT
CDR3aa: CAHRTENTEAFF

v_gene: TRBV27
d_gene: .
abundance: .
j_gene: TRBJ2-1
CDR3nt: TGTGCCAGCAGTTCAATCGAGGGTCTCAAATTGGGCAATGAGCAGTTCTTC
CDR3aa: CASSSIEGLKLGNEQFF

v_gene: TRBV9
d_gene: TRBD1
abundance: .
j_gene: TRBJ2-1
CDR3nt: TGTGCCAGCAGCGCGGACAGGGGGTTCTCCTACAATGAGCAGTTCTTC
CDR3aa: CASSADRGFSYNEQFF

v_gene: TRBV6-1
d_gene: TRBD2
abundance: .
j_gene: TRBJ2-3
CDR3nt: TGTGCCAGCAGCTCCCCGGACGGGGGGACAGATACGCAGTATTTT
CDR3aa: CASSSPDGGTDTQYF

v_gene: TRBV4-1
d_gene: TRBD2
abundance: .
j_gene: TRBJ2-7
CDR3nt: TGCGCCAGCAGCCAAGAGCTAGCGGACTCCTACGAGCAGTACTTC
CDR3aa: CASSQELADSYEQYF

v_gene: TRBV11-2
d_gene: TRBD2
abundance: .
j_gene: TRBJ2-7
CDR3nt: TGTGCCAGCAGCTTCGGCGGGAGAACAGATTACGAGCAGTACTTC
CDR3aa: CASSFGGRTDYEQYF

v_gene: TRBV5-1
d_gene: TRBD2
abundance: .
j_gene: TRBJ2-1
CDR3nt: TGCGCCAGCAGCGTTGGACTAGCGGGGGGCCAAGGCTACAATGAGCAGTTCTTC
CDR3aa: CASSVGLAGGQGYNEQFF